The entry below describes one T cell receptor (beta chain). The data were obtained in a study of T cell changes during pregnancy in multiple sclerosis. The CDR3 spans 15 residues. V shed 6 bases and J 5 bases; nucleotides not matched to a gene: 5. Germline lookup yields CDR1 MNHEY and CDR2 SVGAGI. Only in-frame clones appear in the TCRdb table, and some are missing; sequencing was by immunoSEQ multiplex PCR. The sample has roughly 110,000 clones, 92% seen once. This sequence originates from a female donor with multiple sclerosis, enrolled in a pregnancy study. The chain joins TRBV6-5 to TRBJ2-1; 12 bases are shared with TRBD2. The sample here was peripheral blood, taken after pregnancy. The CDR3 region is CASSRLAGVHNEQFF. The CDR3 DNA follows: TGTGCCAGCAGCAGACTAGCGGGGGTCCACAATGAGCAGTTCTTC.